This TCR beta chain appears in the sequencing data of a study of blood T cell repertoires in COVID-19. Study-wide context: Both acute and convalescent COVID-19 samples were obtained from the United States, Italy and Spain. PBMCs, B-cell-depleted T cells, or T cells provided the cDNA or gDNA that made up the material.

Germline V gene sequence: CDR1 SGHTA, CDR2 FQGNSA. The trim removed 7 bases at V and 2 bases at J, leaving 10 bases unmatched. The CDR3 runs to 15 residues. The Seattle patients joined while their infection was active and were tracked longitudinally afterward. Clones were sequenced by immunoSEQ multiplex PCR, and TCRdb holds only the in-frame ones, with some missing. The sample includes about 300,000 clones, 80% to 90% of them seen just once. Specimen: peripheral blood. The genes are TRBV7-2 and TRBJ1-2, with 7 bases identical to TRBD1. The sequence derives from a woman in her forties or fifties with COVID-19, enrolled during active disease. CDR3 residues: CASTQSGGQNYGYTF. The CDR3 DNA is TGTGCCAGCACCCAATCCGGGGGACAGAACTATGGCTACACCTTC.